This T cell receptor (beta chain) was sequenced in a study of blood T cells in healthy people across ages. Primed by a sample-barcoded 5' primer and a J-beta primer mix, a second PCR proceeded for roughly 6 to 12 cycles. TCRdb re-called the 5' RACE reads with MiXCR, one entry per CDR3 protein. The table has 1,300,000 or so distinct CDR3 sequences, roughly 60% seen once; the top ten hold 6.7%. Notes on the study in general: Lack of knowledge of donor CMV status possibly confounded expanded clonotype changes. Comparison with aged donors showed that long-lived donors had more naive CD4+ cells and higher diversity.

The CDR3 contains 13 residues. The V end was cut by 5 bases, the J end by 3 bases, with 7 bases between. The germline V gene encodes CDR1 SGHTA and CDR2 FQGNSA. About this clonotype itself: Its cognate antigen is unknown.

Healthy Caucasian individuals from Russia aged 6 to 90 served as donors. This clonotype originated in a man aged 18-30 years in good health. The chain is built from TRBV7-2 and TRBJ2-2, with D perhaps TRBD1 or TRBD2 (5 bases each). Sequencing was performed on blood. The CDR3 is CASSRDHTGELFF. CDR3 coding DNA: TGTGCCAGCAGCCGGGACCACACCGGGGAGCTGTTTTTT.